The following is a T cell receptor beta chain sequence with its context. Participant-given clinical history determined each cohort assignment. Donors in Cohort 3 who had recovered were those with two negative PCRs, healthcare professional clearance, or resolution of their symptoms. The trim removed 5 bases at V and 5 bases at J, leaving 4 bases unmatched. The V gene's germline CDR1 is SGHNT and CDR2 YYREEE (reference sequence). The CDR3 runs to 13 residues. This specimen comes from a study of blood T cell repertoires in COVID-19. About the research overall: Acute-phase and convalescent COVID-19 samples originated in the United States, Italy and Spain.

Repertoires were generated with immunoSEQ multiplex PCR, while TCRdb's copy carries only in-frame clones and drops some. The repertoire holds 150,000 to 200,000 clones, roughly 90% seen once, with roughly 8.4% in the top ten. The sample taken for sequencing was PBMCs or T cells enriched from blood (not recorded which). The genes are TRBV5-4 and TRBJ2-3; 8 bases align to TRBD1. The sequence was obtained from a woman between 18 and 29 years old who had recovered from COVID-19. The CDR3 bases are TGTGCCAGCAGTTCACAGGGGGAAGATACGCAGTATTTT. This codes for CASSSQGEDTQYF.